Below, one TCR beta chain is given with its context. The V and J ends lost 4 bases and 6 bases, in that order; junction bases with no gene match: 9. The CDR3 is made up of 16 amino acids. In germline, CDR1 is LNHDA, CDR2 SQIVND (reference sequence). This sample is part of a study of T cells after yellow fever vaccination. Via MiXCR, TCRdb re-called the 5' RACE reads, giving one row per CDR3 protein. The data contain approximately 550,000 distinct CDR3 sequences, about 19% of them singletons. This sequence joins TRBV19 and TRBJ1-6; 7 bases agree with TRBD1. The clonotype was recovered from a man aged 25-45 years who received the YFV17D yellow fever vaccine. This sample comprised PBMCs, obtained 15 days after the yellow fever booster vaccination. The CDR3 here is CASSTLRQGGNSPLHF. The CDR3 coding sequence is TGTGCCAGTAGTACACTCCGGCAGGGGGGTAATTCACCCCTCCACTTT. Full variable domain (remainder filled in from reference TRBV19 and TRBJ1-6): DGGITQSPKYLFRKEGQNVTLSCEQNLNHDAMYWYRQDPGQGLRLIYYSQIVNDFQKGDIAEGYSVSREKKESFPLTVTSAQKNPTAFYLCASSTLRQGGNSPLHFGNGTRLTVT.